This T cell receptor beta chain was sequenced during a study of blood T cells in healthy people across ages. At the level of the study: T cells yielded about one barcoded beta molecule per two cells through template switching.

The authors ran a second PCR of roughly 6 to 11 cycles using a sample-barcoded 5' primer and a J-beta primer mix. Each cDNA molecule was tagged by a template-switch adaptor with 12 random nucleotides. Via MiXCR, TCRdb re-called the 5' RACE reads, giving one row per CDR3 protein. Among 1.4 million or so distinct CDR3 sequences listed, approximately 42% were seen once. Per sample, a minimum of 7 million PBMCs were isolated. Germline V gene sequence: CDR1 SGHTA, CDR2 FQGNSA. The CDR3 loop spans 16 amino acids. The gene calls are TRBV7-2 and TRBJ2-5, with D tentatively TRBD2 (5 bases). The J call may be in error: the DNA end matches TRBJ2-7 better. The receptor's source is a woman under 30 in good health. The sample consisted of blood. Written as DNA, the CDR3 is TGTGCCAGCAGCTTACCCAAAAGTGGAGGAACCTACGAGCAGTACTTC. Protein: CASSLPKSGGTYEQYF.